This T cell receptor (beta chain) came from a study of graft-versus-host responses after intestinal transplantation. Notes on the study in general: Clonal ratios of graft-versus-host to host-versus-graft in allografts were high for patients exhibiting graft-donor T cell macrochimerism.

The CDR3 extends over 14 amino acids. V dropped 3 bases and J dropped 4 bases, with 11 bases sitting between them. Germline values: CDR1 SGDLS, CDR2 YYNGEE. The data were produced by immunoSEQ multiplex PCR, yet TCRdb's version contains in-frame clones alone and is incomplete. Of tens of thousands of clones in the sample, about half were seen once. The sequence came from a human patient who received an intestinal transplant. The chain couples TRBV9 to TRBJ1-3; D is uncertain. The specimen comprised alloreactive CD4+ T cells from a mixed lymphocyte reaction culture, sampled before intestinal transplant. As to subset: CFSE-low proliferating T cells sorted from approximately six-day pre-transplant mixed lymphocyte reaction (GvH or HvG direction). Here the CDR3 reads CASSDGSLGNTIYF. In DNA, the CDR3 is TGTGCCAGCAGCGATGGGAGTTTGGGAAACACCATATATTTT. Complete variable domain (other parts from reference TRBV9 and TRBJ1-3): DSGVTQTPKHLITATGQRVTLRCSPRSGDLSVYWYQQSLDQGLQFLIQYYNGEERAKGNILERFSAQQFPDLHSELNLSSLELGDSALYFCASSDGSLGNTIYFGEGSWLTVV.